This T cell receptor (beta chain) originates from a study of regulatory T cells in long-lasting Graves disease. Study context: Graves' patients, newly diagnosed, had taken antithyroid drugs under 3 months.

Time point denoted: newly diagnosed GD, antithyroid drugs for less than 3 months. The authors made the TCR library using RNA they extracted from PBMCs. To note about this clonotype: The antigen is not known. A much larger clone sits a single nucleotide away, making a read error possible. Without the conserved terminal phenylalanine or tryptophan, this CDR3 likely stems from a read error.

Germline V gene lookup returns CDR1 MNHEY and CDR2 SVGEGT. The CDR3 consists of 13 residues. The ends were cut back, 8 bases at V and 0 bases at J, with 10 bases in the middle. Study-level points and caveats: Accuracy was perhaps lowered by the small sample size. Relative to newly diagnosed Graves' patients, persistent ones had lower TCR diversity.

HTBI primers from iRepertoire and Arm-PCR of CDR3 regions yielded the TCR beta libraries. TCRdb passed the multiplex PCR reads through MiXCR, listing each CDR3 protein once. This table holds 400,000 to 500,000 distinct CDR3 sequences, 15% to 20% found once. The same sample was also studied in work on T cells in Graves' hyperthyroidism and ophthalmopathy.

The receptor was derived from a woman in her 30s with Graves disease. This sample comprised peripheral blood mononuclear cells (PBMCs), obtained at new diagnosis, from a patient treated with antithyroid drugs. V and J are TRBV6-2 or TRBV6-3 and TRBJ1-1; no definite D call. The CDR3 DNA reads TGTGCCAGCGGCCTTCCGTTGAACACTGAAGCTTTCTCT. Translating gives CASGLPLNTEAFS.